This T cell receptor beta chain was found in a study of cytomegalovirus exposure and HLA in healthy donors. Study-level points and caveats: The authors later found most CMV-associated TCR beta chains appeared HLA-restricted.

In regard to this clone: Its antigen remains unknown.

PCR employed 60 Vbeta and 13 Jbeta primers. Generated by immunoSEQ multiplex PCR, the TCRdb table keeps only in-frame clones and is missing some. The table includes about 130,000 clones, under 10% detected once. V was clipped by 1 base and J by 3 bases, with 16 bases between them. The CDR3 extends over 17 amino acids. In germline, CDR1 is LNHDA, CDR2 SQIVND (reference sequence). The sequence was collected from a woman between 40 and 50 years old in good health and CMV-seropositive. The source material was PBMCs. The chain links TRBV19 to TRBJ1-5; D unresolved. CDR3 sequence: CASSIGSAPNLNQPQHF. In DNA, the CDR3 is TGTGCCAGTAGTATAGGTAGTGCTCCCAATCTCAATCAGCCCCAGCATTTT.